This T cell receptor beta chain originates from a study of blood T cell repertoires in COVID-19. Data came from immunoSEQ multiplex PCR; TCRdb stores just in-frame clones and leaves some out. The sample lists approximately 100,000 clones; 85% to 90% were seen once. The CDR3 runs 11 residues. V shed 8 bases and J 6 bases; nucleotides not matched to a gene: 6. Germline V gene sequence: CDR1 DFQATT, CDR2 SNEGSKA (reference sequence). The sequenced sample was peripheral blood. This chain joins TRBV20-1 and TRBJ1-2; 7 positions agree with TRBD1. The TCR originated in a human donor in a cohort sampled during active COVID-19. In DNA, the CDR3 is TGCAGTTCCTACGGGACAGATGGCTACACCTTC. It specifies CSSYGTDGYTF.